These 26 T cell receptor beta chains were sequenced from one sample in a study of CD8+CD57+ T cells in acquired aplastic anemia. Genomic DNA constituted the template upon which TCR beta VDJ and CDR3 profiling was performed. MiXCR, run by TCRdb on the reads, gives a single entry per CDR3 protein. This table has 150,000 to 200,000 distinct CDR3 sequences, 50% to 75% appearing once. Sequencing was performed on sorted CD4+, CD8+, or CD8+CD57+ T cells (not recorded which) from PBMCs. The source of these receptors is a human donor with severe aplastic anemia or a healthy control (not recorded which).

Here the CDR3 DNA reads TGTGCCAGCAGCCAAGATGCTCACACCGGGGAGCTGTTTTTT. Translation: CASSQDAHTGELFF. The chain has TRBV5-4 and TRBJ2-2; D is ambiguous. Between the trimmed V and J ends, which lost 4 bases and 3 bases, there was a span of 10 bases. Germline V gene lookup returns CDR1 SGHNT and CDR2 YYREEE (reference sequence). The length of the CDR3 is 14 residues.

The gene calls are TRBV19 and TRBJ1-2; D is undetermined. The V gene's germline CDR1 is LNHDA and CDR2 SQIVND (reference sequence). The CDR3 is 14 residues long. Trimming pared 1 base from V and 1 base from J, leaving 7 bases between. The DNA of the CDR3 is TGTGCCAGTAGTATAGGTCGAGATAACTATGGCTACACCTTC. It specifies CASSIGRDNYGYTF. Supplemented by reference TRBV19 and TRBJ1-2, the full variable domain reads DGGITQSPKYLFRKEGQNVTLSCEQNLNHDAMYWYRQDPGQGLRLIYYSQIVNDFQKGDIAEGYSVSREKKESFPLTVTSAQKNPTAFYLCASSIGRDNYGYTFGSGTRLTVV.

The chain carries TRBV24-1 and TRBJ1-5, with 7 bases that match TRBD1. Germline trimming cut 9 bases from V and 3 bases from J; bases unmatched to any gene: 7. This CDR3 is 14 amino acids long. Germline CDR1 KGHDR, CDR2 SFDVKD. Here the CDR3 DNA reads TGTGCCACCGCGGGACAGAGCTTCAATCAGCCCCAGCATTTT. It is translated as CATAGQSFNQPQHF.

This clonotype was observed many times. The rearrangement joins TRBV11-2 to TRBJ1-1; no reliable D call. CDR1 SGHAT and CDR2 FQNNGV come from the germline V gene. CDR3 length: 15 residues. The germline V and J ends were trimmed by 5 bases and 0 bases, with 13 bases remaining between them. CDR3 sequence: CASSRDRRLNTEAFF. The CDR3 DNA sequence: TGTGCCAGCAGCCGGGATAGGAGACTGAACACTGAAGCTTTCTTT.

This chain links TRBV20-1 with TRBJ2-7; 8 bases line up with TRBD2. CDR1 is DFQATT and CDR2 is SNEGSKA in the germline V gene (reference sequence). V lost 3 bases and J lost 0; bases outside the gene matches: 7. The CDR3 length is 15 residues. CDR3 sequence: CSASVLAASSYEQYF. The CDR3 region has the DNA TGCAGTGCTAGCGTACTAGCGGCAAGCTCCTACGAGCAGTACTTC.

The CDR3 region has the DNA TGCAGTGCTAGGTTGGGTTACAGAAAACCTTACTATGGCTACACCTTC. Protein sequence: CSARLGYRKPYYGYTF. The chain employs TRBV20-1 and TRBJ1-2; D unresolved. The CDR3 is made up of 16 amino acids. Germline V CDR1 and CDR2: DFQATT, SNEGSKA (reference sequence). Trimming took 3 bases from V and 3 from J, leaving 20 bases between them.

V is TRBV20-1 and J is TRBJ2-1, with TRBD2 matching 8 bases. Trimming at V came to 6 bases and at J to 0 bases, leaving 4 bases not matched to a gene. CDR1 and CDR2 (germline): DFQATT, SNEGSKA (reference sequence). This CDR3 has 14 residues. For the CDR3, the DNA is TGCAGTGCGCAGCGGGGGAGCTCCTACAATGAGCAGTTCTTC. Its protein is CSAQRGSSYNEQFF.

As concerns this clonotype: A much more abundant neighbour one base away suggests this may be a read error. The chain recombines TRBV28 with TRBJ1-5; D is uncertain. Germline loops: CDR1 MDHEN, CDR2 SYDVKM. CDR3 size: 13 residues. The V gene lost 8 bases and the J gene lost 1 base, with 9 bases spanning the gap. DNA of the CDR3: TGTGCCAGCGGTACGGAAAGCAATCAGCCCCAGCATTTT. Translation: CASGTESNQPQHF.

The CDR3 region has the DNA TGCGCCAGCACCTCGTCCCCAGGGAGCTCCTACGAGCAGTACTTC. Its translation: CASTSSPGSSYEQYF. The chain has TRBV10-2 and TRBJ2-7; D is possibly TRBD1 or TRBD2 (5 bases each). CDR1 is WSHSY, CDR2 SAAADI, per germline. V lost 7 bases and J 0 bases, leaving 16 bases between the germline ends. CDR3 length equals 15 residues.

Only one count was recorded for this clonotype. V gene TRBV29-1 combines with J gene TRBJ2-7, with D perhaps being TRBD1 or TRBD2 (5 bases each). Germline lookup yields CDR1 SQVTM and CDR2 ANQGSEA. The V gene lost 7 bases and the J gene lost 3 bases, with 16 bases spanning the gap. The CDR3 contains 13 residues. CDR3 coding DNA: TGCAGCGAAGCCCGGGACCTGCTCTACGAGCAGTACTTC. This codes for CSEARDLLYEQYF.

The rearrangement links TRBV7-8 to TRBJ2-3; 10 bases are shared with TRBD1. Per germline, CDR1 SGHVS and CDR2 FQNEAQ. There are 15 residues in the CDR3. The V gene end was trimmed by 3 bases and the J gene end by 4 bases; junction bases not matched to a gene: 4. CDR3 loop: CASSLGQGRSDTQYF. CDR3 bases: TGTGCCAGCAGCTTGGGACAGGGGCGGTCAGATACGCAGTATTTT.

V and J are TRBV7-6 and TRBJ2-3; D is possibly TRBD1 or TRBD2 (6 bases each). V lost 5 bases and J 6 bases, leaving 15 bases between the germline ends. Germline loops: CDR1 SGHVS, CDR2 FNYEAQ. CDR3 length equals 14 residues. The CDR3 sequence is CASSLPGAPDTQYF. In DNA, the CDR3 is TGTGCCAGCAGCCTCCCGGGGGCCCCCGATACGCAGTATTTT. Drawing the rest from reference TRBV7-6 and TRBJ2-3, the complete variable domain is GAGVSQSPRYKVTKRGQDVALRCDPISGHVSLYWYRQALGQGPEFLTYFNYEAQQDKSGLPNDRFSAERPEGSISTLTIQRTEQRDSAMYRCASSLPGAPDTQYFGPGTRLTVL.

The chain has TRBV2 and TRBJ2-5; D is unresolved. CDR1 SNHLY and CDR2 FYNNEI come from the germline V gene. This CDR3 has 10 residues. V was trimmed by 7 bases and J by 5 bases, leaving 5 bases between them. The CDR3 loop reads CASMLETQYF. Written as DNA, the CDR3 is TGTGCCAGCATGTTGGAGACCCAGTACTTC.

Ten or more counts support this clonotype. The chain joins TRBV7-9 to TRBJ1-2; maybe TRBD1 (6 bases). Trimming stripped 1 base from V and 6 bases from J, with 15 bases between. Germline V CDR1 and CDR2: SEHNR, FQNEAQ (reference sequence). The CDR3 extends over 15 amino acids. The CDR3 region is CASSLGTGATDGYTF. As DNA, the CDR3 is TGTGCCAGCAGCTTAGGCACGGGGGCTACAGATGGCTACACCTTC.

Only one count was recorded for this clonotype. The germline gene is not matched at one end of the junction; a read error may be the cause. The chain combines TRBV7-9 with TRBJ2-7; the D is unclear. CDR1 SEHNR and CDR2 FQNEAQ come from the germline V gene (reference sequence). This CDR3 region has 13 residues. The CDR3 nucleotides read TGCGCCAGCAGCCAAGAGGAGTCCTACGAGCAGTACTTC. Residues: CASSQEESYEQYF. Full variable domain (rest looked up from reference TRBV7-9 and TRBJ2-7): DTGVSQNPRHKITKRGQNVTFRCDPISEHNRLYWYRQTLGQGPEFLTYFQNEAQLEKSRLLSDRFSAERPKGSFSTLEIQRTEQGDSAMYLCASSQEESYEQYFGPGTRLTVT.

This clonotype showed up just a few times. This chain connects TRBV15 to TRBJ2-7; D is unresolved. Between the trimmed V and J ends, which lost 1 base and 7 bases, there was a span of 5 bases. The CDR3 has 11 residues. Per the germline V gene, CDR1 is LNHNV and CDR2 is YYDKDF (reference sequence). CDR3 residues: CATSRGREQYF. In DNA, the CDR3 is TGTGCCACCAGCAGAGGGAGAGAGCAGTACTTC.

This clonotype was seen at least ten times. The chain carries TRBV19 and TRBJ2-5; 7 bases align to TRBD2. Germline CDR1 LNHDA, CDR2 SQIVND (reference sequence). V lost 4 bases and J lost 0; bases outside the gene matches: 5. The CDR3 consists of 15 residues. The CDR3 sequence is CASSTGGSNQETQYF. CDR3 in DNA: TGTGCCAGTAGTACCGGCGGGAGCAACCAAGAGACCCAGTACTTC.

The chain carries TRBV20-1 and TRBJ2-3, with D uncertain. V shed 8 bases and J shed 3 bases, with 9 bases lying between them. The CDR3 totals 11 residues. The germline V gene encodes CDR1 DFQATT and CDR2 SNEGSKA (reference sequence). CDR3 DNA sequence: TGCAGTATGGATGGTACAGATACGCAGTATTTT. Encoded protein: CSMDGTDTQYF.

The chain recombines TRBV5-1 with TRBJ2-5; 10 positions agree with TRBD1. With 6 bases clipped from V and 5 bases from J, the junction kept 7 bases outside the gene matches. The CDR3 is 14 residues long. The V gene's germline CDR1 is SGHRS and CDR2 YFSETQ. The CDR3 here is CASTGTGVIETQYF. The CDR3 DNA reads TGCGCCAGCACCGGGACAGGGGTGATCGAGACCCAGTACTTC.

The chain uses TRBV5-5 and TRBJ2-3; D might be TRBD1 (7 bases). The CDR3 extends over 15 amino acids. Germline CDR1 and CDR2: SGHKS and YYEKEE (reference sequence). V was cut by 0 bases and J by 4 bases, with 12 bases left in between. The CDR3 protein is CASSLVAGGPDTQYF. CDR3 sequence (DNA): TGTGCCAGCAGCTTGGTTGCAGGGGGGCCAGATACGCAGTATTTT.

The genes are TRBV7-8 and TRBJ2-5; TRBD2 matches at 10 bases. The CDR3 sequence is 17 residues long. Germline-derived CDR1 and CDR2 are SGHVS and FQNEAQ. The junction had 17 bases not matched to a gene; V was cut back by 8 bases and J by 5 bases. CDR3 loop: CASGPLSGGPVGETQYF. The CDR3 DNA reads TGTGCCAGCGGGCCTCTTAGCGGGGGGCCCGTAGGGGAGACCCAGTACTTC.

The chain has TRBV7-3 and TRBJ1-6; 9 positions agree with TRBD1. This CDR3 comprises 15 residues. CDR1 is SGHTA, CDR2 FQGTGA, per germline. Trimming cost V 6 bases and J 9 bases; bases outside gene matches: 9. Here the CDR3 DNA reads TGTGCCAGCAGTGCAACGGGACAGGGCGGTTCACCCCTCCACTTT. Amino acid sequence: CASSATGQGGSPLHF.

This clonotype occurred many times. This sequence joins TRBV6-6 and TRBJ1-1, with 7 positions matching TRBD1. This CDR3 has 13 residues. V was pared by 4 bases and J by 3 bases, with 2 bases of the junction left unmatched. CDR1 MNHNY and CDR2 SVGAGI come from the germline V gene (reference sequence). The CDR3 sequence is CASSSGGHTEAFF. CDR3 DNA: TGTGCCAGCAGTTCAGGGGGTCACACTGAAGCTTTCTTT.

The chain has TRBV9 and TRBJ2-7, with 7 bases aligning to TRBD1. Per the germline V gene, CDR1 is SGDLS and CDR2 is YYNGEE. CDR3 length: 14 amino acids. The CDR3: CARGRVDRPYEQYF. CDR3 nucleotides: TGTGCTAGGGGCCGAGTGGACAGGCCCTACGAGCAGTACTTC.

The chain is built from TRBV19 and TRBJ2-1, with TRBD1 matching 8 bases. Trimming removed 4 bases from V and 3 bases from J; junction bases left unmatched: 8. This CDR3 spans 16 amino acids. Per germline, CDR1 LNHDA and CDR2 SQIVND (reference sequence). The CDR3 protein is CASSNPETGDYNEQFF. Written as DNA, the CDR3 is TGTGCCAGTAGTAACCCCGAGACAGGGGACTACAATGAGCAGTTCTTC.

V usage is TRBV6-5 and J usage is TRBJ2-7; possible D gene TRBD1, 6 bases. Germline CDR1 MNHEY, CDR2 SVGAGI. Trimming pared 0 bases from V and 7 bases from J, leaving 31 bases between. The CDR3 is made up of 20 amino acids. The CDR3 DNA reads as TGTGCCAGCAGTTACTCGACGTCGGGAAAAAGCCAGGGGCCAAACGGGGAGCAGTACTTC. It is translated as CASSYSTSGKSQGPNGEQYF.